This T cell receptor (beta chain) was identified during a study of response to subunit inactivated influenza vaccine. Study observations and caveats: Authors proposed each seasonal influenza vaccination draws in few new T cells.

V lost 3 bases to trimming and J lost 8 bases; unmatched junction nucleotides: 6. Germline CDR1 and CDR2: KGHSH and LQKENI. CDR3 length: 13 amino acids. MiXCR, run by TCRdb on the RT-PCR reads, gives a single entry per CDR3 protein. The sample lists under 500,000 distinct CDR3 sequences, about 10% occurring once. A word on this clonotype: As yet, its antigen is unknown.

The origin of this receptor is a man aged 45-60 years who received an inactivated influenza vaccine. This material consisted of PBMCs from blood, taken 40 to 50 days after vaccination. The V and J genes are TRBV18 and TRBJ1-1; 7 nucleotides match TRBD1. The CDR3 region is CASSPGTVGEAFF. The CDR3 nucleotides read TGTGCCAGCTCACCTGGGACAGTCGGGGAAGCTTTCTTT. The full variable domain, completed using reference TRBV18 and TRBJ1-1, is NAGVMQNPRHLVRRRGQEARLRCSPMKGHSHVYWYRQLPEEGLKFMVYLQKENIIDESGMPKERFSAEFPKEGPSILRIQQVVRGDSAAYFCASSPGTVGEAFFGQGTRLTVV.